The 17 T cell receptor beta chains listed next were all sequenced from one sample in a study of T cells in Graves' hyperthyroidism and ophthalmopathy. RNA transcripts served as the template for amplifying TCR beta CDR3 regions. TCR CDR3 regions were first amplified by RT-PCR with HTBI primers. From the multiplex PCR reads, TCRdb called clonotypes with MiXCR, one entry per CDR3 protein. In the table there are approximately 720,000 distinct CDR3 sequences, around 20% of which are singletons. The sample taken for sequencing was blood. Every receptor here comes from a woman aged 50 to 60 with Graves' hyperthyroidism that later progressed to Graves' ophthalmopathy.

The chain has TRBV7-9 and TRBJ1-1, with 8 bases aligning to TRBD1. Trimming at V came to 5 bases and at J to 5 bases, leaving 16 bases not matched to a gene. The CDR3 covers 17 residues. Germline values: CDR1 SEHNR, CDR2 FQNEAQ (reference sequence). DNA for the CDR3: TGTGCCAGCAGCCCAGGGGGAGGCAGGGGGCGCGGGACTGAAGCTTTCTTT. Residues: CASSPGGGRGRGTEAFF.

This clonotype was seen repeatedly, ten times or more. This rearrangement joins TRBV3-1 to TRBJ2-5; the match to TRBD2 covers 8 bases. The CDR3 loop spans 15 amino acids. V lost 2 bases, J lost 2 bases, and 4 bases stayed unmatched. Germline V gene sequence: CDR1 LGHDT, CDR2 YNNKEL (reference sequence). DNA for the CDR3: TGTGCCAGCAGCCAACCCAGCGGGGGACAAGAGACCCAGTACTTC. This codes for CASSQPSGGQETQYF.

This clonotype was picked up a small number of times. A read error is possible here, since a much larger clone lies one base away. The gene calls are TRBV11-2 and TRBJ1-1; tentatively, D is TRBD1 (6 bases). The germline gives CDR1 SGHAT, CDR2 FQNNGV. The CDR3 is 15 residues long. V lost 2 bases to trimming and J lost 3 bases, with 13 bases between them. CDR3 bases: TGTGCCAGCAGCTTAACAGGGACCATGGACACTGAAGCTTTCTTT. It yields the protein CASSLTGTMDTEAFF.

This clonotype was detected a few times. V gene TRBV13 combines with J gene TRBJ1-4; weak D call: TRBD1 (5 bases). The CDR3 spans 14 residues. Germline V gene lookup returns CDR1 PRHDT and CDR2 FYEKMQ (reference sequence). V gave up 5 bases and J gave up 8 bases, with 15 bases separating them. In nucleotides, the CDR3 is TGTGCCAGCAGCACAATGGACAATGGCGAAAAACTGTTTTTT. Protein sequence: CASSTMDNGEKLFF. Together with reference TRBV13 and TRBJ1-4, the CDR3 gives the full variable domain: AAGVIQSPRHLIKEKRETATLKCYPIPRHDTVYWYQQGPGQDPQFLISFYEKMQSDKGSIPDRFSAQQFSDYHSELNMSSLELGDSALYFCASSTMDNGEKLFFGSGTQLSVL.

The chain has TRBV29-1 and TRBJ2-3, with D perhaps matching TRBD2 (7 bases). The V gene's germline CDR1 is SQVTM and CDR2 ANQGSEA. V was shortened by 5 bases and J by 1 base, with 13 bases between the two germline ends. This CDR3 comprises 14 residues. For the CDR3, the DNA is TGCAGCGTTTCCGGGGGGCTCCGCACAGATACGCAGTATTTT. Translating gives CSVSGGLRTDTQYF.

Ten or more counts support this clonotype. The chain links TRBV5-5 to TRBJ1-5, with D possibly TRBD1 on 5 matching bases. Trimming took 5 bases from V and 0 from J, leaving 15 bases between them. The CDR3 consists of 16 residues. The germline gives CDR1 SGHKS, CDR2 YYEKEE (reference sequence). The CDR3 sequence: CASSQQVIHSNQPQHF. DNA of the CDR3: TGTGCCAGCAGTCAACAGGTTATTCATAGCAATCAGCCCCAGCATTTT.

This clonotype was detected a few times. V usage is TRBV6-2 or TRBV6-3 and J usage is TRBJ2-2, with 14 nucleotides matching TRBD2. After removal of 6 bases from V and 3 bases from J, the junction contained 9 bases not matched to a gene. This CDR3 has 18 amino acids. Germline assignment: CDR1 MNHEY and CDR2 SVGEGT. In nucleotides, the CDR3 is TGTGCCAGCAGACACGTGACTAGCGGGGGGGCTTACACCGGGGAGCTGTTTTTT. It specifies CASRHVTSGGAYTGELFF.

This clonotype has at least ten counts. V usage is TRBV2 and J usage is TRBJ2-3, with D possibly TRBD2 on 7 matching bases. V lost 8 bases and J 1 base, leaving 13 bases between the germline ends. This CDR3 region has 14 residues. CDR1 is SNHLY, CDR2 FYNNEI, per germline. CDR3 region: CASGSGGRTDTQYF. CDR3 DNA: TGTGCCAGCGGGTCCGGGGGGCGCACAGATACGCAGTATTTT.

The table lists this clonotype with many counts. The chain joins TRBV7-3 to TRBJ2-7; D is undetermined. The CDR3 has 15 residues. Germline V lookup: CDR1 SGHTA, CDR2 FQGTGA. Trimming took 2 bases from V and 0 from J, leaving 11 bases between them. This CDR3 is CASSLAPSPSYEQYF. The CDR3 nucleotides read TGTGCCAGCAGCTTAGCGCCAAGTCCCTCCTACGAGCAGTACTTC.

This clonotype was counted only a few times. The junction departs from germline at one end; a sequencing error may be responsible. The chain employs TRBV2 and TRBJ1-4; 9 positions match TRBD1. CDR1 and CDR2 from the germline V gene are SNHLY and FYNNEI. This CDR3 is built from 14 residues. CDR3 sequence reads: CVSVRDRVNEKLFF. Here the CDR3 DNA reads TGTGTCAGCGTCCGGGACAGGGTTAATGAAAAACTGTTTTTT.

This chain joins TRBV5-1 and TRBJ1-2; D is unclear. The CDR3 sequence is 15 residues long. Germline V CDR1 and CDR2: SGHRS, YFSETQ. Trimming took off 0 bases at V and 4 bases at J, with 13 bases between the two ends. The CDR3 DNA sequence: TGCGCCAGCAGCTTGGCGGATGCCGAGGCCTATGGCTACACCTTC. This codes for CASSLADAEAYGYTF. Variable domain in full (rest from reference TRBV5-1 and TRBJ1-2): KAGVTQTPRYLIKTRGQQVTLSCSPISGHRSVSWYQQTPGQGLQFLFEYFSETQRNKGNFPGRFSGRQFSNSRSEMNVSTLELGDSALYLCASSLADAEAYGYTFGSGTRLTVV.

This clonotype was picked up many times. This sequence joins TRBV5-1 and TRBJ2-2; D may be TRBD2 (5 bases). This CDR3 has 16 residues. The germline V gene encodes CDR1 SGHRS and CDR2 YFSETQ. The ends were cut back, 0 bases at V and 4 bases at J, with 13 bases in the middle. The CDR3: CASSLDRGRSTGELFF. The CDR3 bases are TGCGCCAGCAGCTTGGATCGGGGTAGGAGCACCGGGGAGCTGTTTTTT.

As DNA, the CDR3 is TGTGCCAGCAGCCCGCCTAGGGACTTCCAAGAGACCCAGTACTTC. It codes for CASSPPRDFQETQYF. This sequence joins TRBV13 and TRBJ2-5; D possibly corresponds to TRBD2 (6 bases). CDR1 and CDR2 (germline): PRHDT, FYEKMQ (reference sequence). This CDR3 comprises 15 residues. Trimming left V 5 bases short and J 1 base short, with 14 bases between.

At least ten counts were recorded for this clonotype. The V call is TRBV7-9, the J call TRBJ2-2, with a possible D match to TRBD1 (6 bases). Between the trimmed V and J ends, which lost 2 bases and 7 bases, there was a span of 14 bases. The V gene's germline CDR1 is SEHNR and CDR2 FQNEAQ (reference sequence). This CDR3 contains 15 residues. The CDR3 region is CASSLRGQGNGELFF. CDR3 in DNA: TGTGCCAGCAGCTTAAGAGGCCAGGGGAACGGGGAGCTGTTTTTT.

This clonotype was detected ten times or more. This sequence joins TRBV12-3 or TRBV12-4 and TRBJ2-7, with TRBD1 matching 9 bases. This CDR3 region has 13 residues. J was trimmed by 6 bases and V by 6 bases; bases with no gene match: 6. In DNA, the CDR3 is TGTGCCAGCAGACCGACAGGGGGAGGCGAGCAGTACTTC. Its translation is CASRPTGGGEQYF.

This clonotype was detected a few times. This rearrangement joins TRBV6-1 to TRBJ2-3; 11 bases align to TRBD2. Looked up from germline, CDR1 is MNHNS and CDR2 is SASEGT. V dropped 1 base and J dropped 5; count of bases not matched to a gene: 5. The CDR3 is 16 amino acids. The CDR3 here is CASSEGLAGGVDTQYF. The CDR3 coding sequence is TGTGCCAGCAGTGAAGGCCTAGCGGGGGGTGTAGATACGCAGTATTTT.

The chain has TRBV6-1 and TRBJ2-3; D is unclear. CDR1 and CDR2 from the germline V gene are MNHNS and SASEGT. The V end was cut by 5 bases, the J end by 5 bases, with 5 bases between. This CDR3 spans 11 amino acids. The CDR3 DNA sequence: TGTGCCAGCAGTCGACAAGATACGCAGTATTTT. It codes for CASSRQDTQYF.